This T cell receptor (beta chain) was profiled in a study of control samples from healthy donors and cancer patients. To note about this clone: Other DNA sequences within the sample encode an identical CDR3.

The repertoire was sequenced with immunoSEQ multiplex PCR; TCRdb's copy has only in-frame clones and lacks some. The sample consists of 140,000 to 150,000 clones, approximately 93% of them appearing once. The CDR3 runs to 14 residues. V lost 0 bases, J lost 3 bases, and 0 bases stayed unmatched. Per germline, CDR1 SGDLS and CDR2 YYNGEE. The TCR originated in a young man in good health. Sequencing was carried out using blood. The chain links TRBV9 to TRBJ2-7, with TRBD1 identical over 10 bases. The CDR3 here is CASSVGDRGYEQYF. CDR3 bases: TGTGCCAGCAGCGTAGGGGACAGGGGCTACGAGCAGTACTTC.